A selection of T cell receptor beta chains follows, all from one sample in a study of human T cells and chemical hapten exposure. MiXCR, run by TCRdb on the RACE reads, gives a single entry per CDR3 protein. The profile shows 80,000 or so distinct CDR3 sequences, 9.5% to 12% of them singletons. The specimen was whole blood, collected in connection with sensitization to the hapten diphenylcyclopropenone (DPC). The receptors here all came from a woman aged 45-59 years with alopecia areata. Some clones in this sample may be carry-over from other donors' samples. Both conserved end residues are part of each CDR3. D genes are given only for firm matches. Clone size is shown for a subset of rows, as once, few, many or a class of expanded clone.

D,J,V,size,length,DNA,CDR3
TRBD1,TRBJ2-2,TRBV18,many,17,TGTGCCAGCTCACCACCGCTTGGACAGGGCGGCACCGGGGAGCTGTTTTTT,CASSPPLGQGGTGELFF
.,TRBJ2-3,TRBV3-1,.,15,TGTGCCAGCAGCCACGTTATTCAGCCCACAGATACGCAGTATTTT,CASSHVIQPTDTQYF
TRBD2,TRBJ2-1,TRBV4-1,many,20,TGCGCCAGCAGCCAAGAGAGGGGTGGCGGGGGGCTAAGCTCCTACAATGAGCAGTTCTTC,CASSQERGGGGLSSYNEQFF
TRBD2,TRBJ2-1,TRBV29-1,many,14,TGCAGCGTCCTGGGACTAGCGGGAAGGGGTGAGCAGTTCTTC,CSVLGLAGRGEQFF
TRBD2,TRBJ2-5,TRBV7-3,few,15,TGTGCCAGCAGCACCGGGACTAGCGGATGGGAGACCCAGTACTTC,CASSTGTSGWETQYF
.,TRBJ2-2,TRBV7-9,few,15,TGTGCCAGCAGCTTAGCGCGGGAGAACACCGGGGAGCTGTTTTTT,CASSLARENTGELFF
.,TRBJ1-1,TRBV3-1,.,14,TGTGCCAGCAGCGCCCGAACAGGGAACACTGAAGCTTTCTTT,CASSARTGNTEAFF
.,TRBJ1-1,TRBV29-1,few,13,TGCAGCGTTGATAACTCTGTCTACACTGAAGCTTTCTTT,CSVDNSVYTEAFF
TRBD2,TRBJ2-5,TRBV7-2,many,16,TGTGCCAGCAGCTCCTCTAGCGGGGGCTCGCAAGAGACCCAGTACTTC,CASSSSSGGSQETQYF
TRBD2,TRBJ2-3,TRBV6-2/TRBV6-3,many,17,TGTGCCAGCAGTTACCAAGGACTAGCGGGGGGCACAGATACGCAGTATTTT,CASSYQGLAGGTDTQYF
.,TRBJ2-7,TRBV4-3,many,15,TGCGCCAGCAGCCAAGAAGGCCAGGGGGGATACGAGCAGTACTTC,CASSQEGQGGYEQYF
.,TRBJ1-4,TRBV20-1,few,13,TGCAGTGCTCCCCCGGGGTTTGGTGAAAAACTGTTTTTT,CSAPPGFGEKLFF
TRBD1,TRBJ2-7,TRBV28,many,15,TGTGCCAGCAGTTTCTGGGCAGGGGGCTCCTACGAGCAGTACTTC,CASSFWAGGSYEQYF
.,TRBJ1-1,TRBV29-1,many,15,TGCAGCGTTCCTAGACGGGGGCGAGAGTCCGCTGAAGCTTTCTTT,CSVPRRGRESAEAFF
.,TRBJ1-5,TRBV6-1,many,13,TGTGCCAGCAGTGAACAGGGAGCCCAGCCCCAGCATTTT,CASSEQGAQPQHF
TRBD1,TRBJ2-1,TRBV28,many,16,TGTGCCAGCAGTTTCGGGACAGGTGTTACCTACAATGAGCAGTTCTTC,CASSFGTGVTYNEQFF
.,TRBJ1-4,TRBV6-4,many,15,TGTGCCAGCAGTGCCCTCGGGGGGACTAATGAAAAACTGTTTTTT,CASSALGGTNEKLFF
.,TRBJ2-7,TRBV29-1,.,12,TGCAGCGTTGAAGATCTTGGATACGAGCAGTACTTC,CSVEDLGYEQYF
.,TRBJ2-2,TRBV6-1,.,14,TGTGCCAGCAGTAAGCTCGACTACACCGGGGAGCTGTTTTTT,CASSKLDYTGELFF
.,TRBJ2-3,TRBV20-1,few,14,TGCAGTGCTAGAAACCACCCGGACACAGATACGCAGTATTTT,CSARNHPDTDTQYF
.,TRBJ2-3,TRBV29-1,few,12,TGCAGTTGTAAACCGGGTGCAGATACGCAGTATTTT,CSCKPGADTQYF
TRBD2,TRBJ2-7,TRBV7-3,many,15,TGTGCCAGCAGCTTAAAAGGCGGGGGGGCCGCCGAGCAGTACTTC,CASSLKGGGAAEQYF
.,TRBJ1-3,TRBV3-1,many,13,TGTGCCAGCACCCCAGCCTCTGGAAACACCATATATTTT,CASTPASGNTIYF
.,TRBJ2-3,TRBV6-5,many,13,TGTGCCAGCAGTTCCCCTGGTTCGGATACGCAGTATTTT,CASSSPGSDTQYF
.,TRBJ2-2,TRBV3-1,few,24,TGTGCCAGCAGCCAAGTTTGGGATTTCGCCCAAAGACCGAGTCCTCCGAATCCCCCCGGGGAGCTGTTTTTT,CASSQVWDFAQRPSPPNPPGELFF
TRBD1,TRBJ1-4,TRBV11-2,many,15,TGTGCCAGCAGCTCCCAAAAGACAGGGAATGAAAAACTGTTTTTT,CASSSQKTGNEKLFF
TRBD1,TRBJ1-2,TRBV28,few,14,TGTGCCAGCATCCCACAGGGGCCCCTCTATGGCTACACCTTC,CASIPQGPLYGYTF
.,TRBJ2-5,TRBV4-2,few,13,TGTGCCAGCAGCCCCGATTCACAAGAGACCCAGTACTTC,CASSPDSQETQYF
TRBD1,TRBJ2-2,TRBV9,.,15,TGTGCCAGCAGCGTAGTAGAGGGGGCGACCGGGGAGCTGTTTTTT,CASSVVEGATGELFF
TRBD1,TRBJ2-3,TRBV11-2,.,14,TGTGCCAGCAGCAGGGGACAGCGCACAGATACGCAGTATTTT,CASSRGQRTDTQYF
TRBD2,TRBJ2-3,TRBV29-1,few,14,TGCAGCGTTCGGCGGGAGCCCTACCCAGATACGCAGTATTTT,CSVRREPYPDTQYF
TRBD1,TRBJ1-4,TRBV18,.,16,TGTGCCAGCTCGCGTAACAGGGGGTCAACTAATGAAAAACTGTTTTTT,CASSRNRGSTNEKLFF
TRBD1,TRBJ2-2,TRBV28,few,17,TGTGCCAGCAGTTCCCCTTCCGGGACAGGGGACACCGGGGAGCTGTTTTTT,CASSSPSGTGDTGELFF
.,TRBJ2-5,TRBV12-3/TRBV12-4,many,14,TGTGCCAGCAGTTTCCTCGGGAAGCAAGAGACCCAGTACTTC,CASSFLGKQETQYF
TRBD2,TRBJ2-5,TRBV7-9,many,20,TGTGCCAGCAGCTTAAGAGACGGGAGAGCTAGCGGGGTCCGAGGAGAGACCCAGTACTTC,CASSLRDGRASGVRGETQYF